This TCR beta chain was sequenced for a study of T-cell reconstitution after alpha-beta-depleted transplantation in children. Molecular barcoding with unique molecular identifiers was used for the TCRbeta library. TCRdb used MiXCR to reprocess the PCR reads, holding one entry per CDR3 protein. Among around 800,000 distinct CDR3 sequences listed, 15% to 20% were seen once. Study results and caveats: At around two months after transplant, the alpha-beta T cells were reportedly derived from several hundred expanded clones that came from non-depleted graft cells.

There are a few counts of this clonotype. What it binds is unknown. This specimen consisted of PBMCs, mostly from graft donor cells, obtained 360 days after TCRalphabeta/CD19-depleted stem cell transplant. The sequence derives from a male patient aged 5 to 17 who had a stem cell transplant for acute lymphoblastic leukemia, so the T cells may come from the graft donor.

CDR3 coding DNA: TGTGCCATCAGTTACAGGGGAGGGAACGAGCAGTACTTC. Amino acids: CAISYRGGNEQYF. This chain uses TRBV10-3 with TRBJ2-7, with D possibly called TRBD1 or TRBD2 (7 bases each). V lost 5 bases and J 5 bases, leaving 13 bases between the germline ends. This CDR3 contains 13 residues. CDR1 and CDR2 from the germline V gene are ENHRY and SYGVKD.